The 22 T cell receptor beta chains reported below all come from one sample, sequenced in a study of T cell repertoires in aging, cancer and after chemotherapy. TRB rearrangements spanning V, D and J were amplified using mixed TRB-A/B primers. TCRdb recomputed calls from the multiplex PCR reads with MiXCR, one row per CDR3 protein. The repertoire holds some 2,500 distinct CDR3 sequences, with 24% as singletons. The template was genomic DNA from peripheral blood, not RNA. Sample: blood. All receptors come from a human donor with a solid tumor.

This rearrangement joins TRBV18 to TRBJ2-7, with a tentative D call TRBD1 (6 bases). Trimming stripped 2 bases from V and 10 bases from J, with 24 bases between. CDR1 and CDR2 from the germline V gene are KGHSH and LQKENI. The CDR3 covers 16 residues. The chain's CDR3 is CASSPVLGQGLTIQYF. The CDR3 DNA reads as TGTGCCAGCTCACCAGTCCTGGGGCAGGGGTTGACGATACAGTACTTC. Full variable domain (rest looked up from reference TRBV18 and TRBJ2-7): NAGVMQNPRHLVRRRGQEARLRCSPMKGHSHVYWYRQLPEEGLKFMVYLQKENIIDESGMPKERFSAEFPKEGPSILRIQQVVRGDSAAYFCASSPVLGQGLTIQYFGPGTRLTVT.

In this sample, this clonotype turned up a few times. The CDR3 loop is CASSSTPDRVSGANVLTF. The CDR3 nucleotides are TGCGCCAGCAGCTCGACCCCGGACAGGGTCTCTGGGGCCAACGTCCTGACTTTC. The chain couples TRBV5-1 to TRBJ2-6, with TRBD1 matching over 8 bases. Germline V gene sequence: CDR1 SGHRS, CDR2 YFSETQ. The CDR3 length is 18 residues. V lost 3 bases to trimming and J lost 0 bases; unmatched junction nucleotides: 8.

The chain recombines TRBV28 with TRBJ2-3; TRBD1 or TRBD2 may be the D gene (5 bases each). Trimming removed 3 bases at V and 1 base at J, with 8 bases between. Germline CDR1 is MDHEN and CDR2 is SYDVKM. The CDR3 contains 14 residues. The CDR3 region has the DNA TGTGCCAGCAGTTTGGGGCGGGGCACAGATACGCAGTATTTT. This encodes CASSLGRGTDTQYF.

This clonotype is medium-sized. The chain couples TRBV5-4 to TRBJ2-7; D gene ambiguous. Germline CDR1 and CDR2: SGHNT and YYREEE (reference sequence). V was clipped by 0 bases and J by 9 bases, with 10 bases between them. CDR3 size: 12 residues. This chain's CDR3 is CASSLDYSAQYF. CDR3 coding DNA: TGTGCCAGCAGCTTGGACTACTCGGCGCAGTACTTC. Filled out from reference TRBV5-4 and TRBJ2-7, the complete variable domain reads ETGVTQSPTHLIKTRGQQVTLRCSSQSGHNTVSWYQQALGQGPQFIFQYYREEENGRGNFPPRFSGLQFPNYSSELNVNALELDDSALYLCASSLDYSAQYFGPGTRLTVT.

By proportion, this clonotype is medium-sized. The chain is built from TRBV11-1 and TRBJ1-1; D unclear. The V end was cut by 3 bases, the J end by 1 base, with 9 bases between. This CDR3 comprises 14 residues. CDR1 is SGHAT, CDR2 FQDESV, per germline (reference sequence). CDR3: CASSFDLRNTEAFF. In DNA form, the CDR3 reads TGTGCCAGCAGCTTTGACTTAAGGAACACTGAAGCTTTCTTT.

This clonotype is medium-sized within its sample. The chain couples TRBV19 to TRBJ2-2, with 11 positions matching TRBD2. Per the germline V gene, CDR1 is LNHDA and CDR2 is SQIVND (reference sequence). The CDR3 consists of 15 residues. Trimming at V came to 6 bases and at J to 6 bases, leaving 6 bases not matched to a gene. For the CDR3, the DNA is TGTGCCAGTAGGACGACTAGCGGGGTCGCCGGGGAGCTGTTTTTT. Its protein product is CASRTTSGVAGELFF.

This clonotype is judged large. In DNA, the CDR3 is TGCAGCGTTGAAGGGAACCGATATGGCTACACCTTC. Amino acids: CSVEGNRYGYTF. The chain couples TRBV29-1 to TRBJ1-2; D gene uncertain. The germline CDR1 and CDR2 sequences are SQVTM and ANQGSEA. Trimming removed 1 base from V and 5 bases from J, with 8 bases in between. This CDR3 is 12 amino acids long. Full variable domain (rest looked up from reference TRBV29-1 and TRBJ1-2): SAVISQKPSRDICQRGTSLTIQCQVDSQVTMMFWYRQQPGQSLTLIATANQGSEATYESGFVIDKFPISRPNLTFSTLTVSNMSPEDSSIYLCSVEGNRYGYTFGSGTRLTVV.

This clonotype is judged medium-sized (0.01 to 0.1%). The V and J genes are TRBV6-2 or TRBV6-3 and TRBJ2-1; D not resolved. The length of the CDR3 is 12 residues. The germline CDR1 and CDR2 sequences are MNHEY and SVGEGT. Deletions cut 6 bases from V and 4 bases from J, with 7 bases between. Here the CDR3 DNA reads TGTGCCAGCAGCCACCCTTACAATGAGCAGTTCTTC. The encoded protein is CASSHPYNEQFF.

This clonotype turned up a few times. Here the CDR3 reads CASSPGGRLQGFF. The CDR3 DNA sequence: TGTGCCAGCAGCCCCGGTGGGAGGTTACAAGGCTTCTTC. This sequence joins TRBV7-2 and TRBJ2-1; D might be TRBD2 (6 bases). Germline V gives CDR1 SGHTA, CDR2 FQGNSA. V gave up 5 bases and J gave up 16 bases, with 21 bases separating them. The CDR3 is 13 amino acids.

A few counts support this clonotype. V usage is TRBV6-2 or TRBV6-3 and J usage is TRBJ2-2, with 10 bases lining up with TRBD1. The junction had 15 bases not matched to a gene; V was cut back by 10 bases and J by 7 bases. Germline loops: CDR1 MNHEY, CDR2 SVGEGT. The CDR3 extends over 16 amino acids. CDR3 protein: CAIQNRDRGESGELFF. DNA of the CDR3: TGTGCCATCCAGAACCGGGACAGGGGTGAGAGCGGGGAGCTGTTTTTT.

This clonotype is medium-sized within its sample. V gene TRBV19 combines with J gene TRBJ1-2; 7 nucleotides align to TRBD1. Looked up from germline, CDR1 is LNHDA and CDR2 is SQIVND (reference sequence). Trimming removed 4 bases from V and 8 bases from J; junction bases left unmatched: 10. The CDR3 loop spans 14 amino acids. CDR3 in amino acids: CASSTMTGLGGYTF. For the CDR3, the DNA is TGTGCCAGTAGTACCATGACAGGGCTTGGGGGCTACACCTTC.

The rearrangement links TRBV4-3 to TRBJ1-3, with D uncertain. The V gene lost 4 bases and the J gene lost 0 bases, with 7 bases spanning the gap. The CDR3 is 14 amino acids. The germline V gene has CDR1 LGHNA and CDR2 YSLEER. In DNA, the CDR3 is TGCGCCAGCAGCCCCGGGAACTCTGGAAACACCATATATTTT. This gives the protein CASSPGNSGNTIYF.

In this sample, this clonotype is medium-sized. The CDR3 loop reads CASSPGDSTNSPLHF. In DNA form, the CDR3 reads TGTGCCAGCTCACCCGGGGACAGCACTAATTCACCCCTCCACTTT. The genes are TRBV18 and TRBJ1-6; 7 nucleotides align to TRBD1. Trimming at V came to 3 bases and at J to 6 bases, leaving 5 bases not matched to a gene. The CDR3 has 15 residues. Germline CDR1 KGHSH, CDR2 LQKENI.

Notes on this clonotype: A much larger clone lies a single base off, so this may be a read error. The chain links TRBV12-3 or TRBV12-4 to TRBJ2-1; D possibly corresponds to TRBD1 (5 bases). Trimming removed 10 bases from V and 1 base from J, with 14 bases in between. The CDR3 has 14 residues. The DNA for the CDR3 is TGTGCCATCTTGGGGCAGGCATCCTACAATGAGCAGTTCTTC. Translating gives CAILGQASYNEQFF.

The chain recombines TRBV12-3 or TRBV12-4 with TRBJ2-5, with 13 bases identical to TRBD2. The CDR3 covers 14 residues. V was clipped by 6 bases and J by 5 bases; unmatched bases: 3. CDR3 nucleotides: TGTGCCAGCAGACTAGCGGGGGGGTGGGAGACCCAGTACTTC. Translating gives CASRLAGGWETQYF.

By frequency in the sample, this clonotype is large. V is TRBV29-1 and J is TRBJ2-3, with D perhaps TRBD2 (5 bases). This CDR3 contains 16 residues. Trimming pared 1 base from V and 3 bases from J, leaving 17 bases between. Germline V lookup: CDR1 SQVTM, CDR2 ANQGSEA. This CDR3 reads CSVEGAGVGWTDTQYF. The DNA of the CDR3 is TGCAGCGTTGAAGGTGCCGGGGTAGGTTGGACAGATACGCAGTATTTT.

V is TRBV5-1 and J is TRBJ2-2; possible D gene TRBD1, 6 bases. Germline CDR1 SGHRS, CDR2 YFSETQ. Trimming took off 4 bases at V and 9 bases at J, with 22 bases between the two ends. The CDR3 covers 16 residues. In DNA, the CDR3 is TGCGCCAGCAGCCCTAGGGACATCCGTTACCACCGGGAGCTGTTTTTT. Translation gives CASSPRDIRYHRELFF.

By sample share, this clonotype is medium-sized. CDR3 bases: TGTGCCAGCAGGACCGTGGGACAGGGTGTCTATGGCTACACCTTC. This translates into CASRTVGQGVYGYTF. V gene TRBV27 combines with J gene TRBJ1-2; 9 bases agree with TRBD1. This CDR3 is 15 amino acids long. V lost 6 bases and J lost 4; bases outside the gene matches: 9. Germline CDR1 MNHEY, CDR2 SMNVEV (reference sequence).

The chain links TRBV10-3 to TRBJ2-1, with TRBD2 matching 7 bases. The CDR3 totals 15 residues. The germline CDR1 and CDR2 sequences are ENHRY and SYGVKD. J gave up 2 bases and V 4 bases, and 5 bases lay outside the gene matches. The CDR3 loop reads CAISGLAAAYNEQFF. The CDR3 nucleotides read TGTGCCATCAGTGGGCTAGCGGCGGCCTACAATGAGCAGTTCTTC.

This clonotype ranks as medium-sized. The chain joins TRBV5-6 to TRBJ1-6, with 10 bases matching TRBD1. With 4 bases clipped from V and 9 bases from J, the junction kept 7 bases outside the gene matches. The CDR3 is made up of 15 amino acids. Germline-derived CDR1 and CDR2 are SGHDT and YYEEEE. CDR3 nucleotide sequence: TGTGCCAGCAGCCCCGTGACAGGGGGCCTTTCACCCCTCCACTTT. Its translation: CASSPVTGGLSPLHF.

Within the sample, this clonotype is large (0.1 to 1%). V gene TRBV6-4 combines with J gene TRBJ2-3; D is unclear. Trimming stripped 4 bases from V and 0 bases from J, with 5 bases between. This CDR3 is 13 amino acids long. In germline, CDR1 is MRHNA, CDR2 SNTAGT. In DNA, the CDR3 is TGTGCCAGCAGTGTGAGTAGCACAGATACGCAGTATTTT. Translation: CASSVSSTDTQYF.

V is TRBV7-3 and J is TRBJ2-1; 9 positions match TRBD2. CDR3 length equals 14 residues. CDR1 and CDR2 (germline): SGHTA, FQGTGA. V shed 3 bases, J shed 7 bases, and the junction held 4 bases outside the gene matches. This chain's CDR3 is CASSFAGGGNEQFF. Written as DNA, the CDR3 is TGTGCCAGCAGCTTTGCGGGGGGGGGGAATGAGCAGTTCTTC.